A selection of T cell receptor beta chains follows, all from one sample in a study of blood T cell repertoires in COVID-19. Data came from immunoSEQ multiplex PCR; TCRdb stores just in-frame clones and leaves some out. Of about 130,000 clones listed, around three quarters are singletons. Sequencing input: peripheral blood. Source of these receptors: a middle-aged man with active or convalescent COVID-19. Each CDR3 is given with its conserved first and last residue. The D gene is left open where the match is weak. Clone sizes are given selectively: once, few, many, or a class where the clone is expanded.

V	D	size	J	DNA	CDR3
TRBV7-6	.	.	TRBJ2-1	TGTGCCAGCAGCCTGGTTGTGGAGTTATCACCGAACAATGAGCAGTTCTTC	CASSLVVELSPNNEQFF
TRBV7-9	TRBD1	.	TRBJ1-4	TGTGCCAGCAGCTTAGGACAGGGAGCTAATGAAAAACTGTTTTTT	CASSLGQGANEKLFF
TRBV19	TRBD2	.	TRBJ2-4	TGTGCCAGTAAAGATAGCGGGGGAAAGAACATTCAGTACTTC	CASKDSGGKNIQYF
TRBV19	.	.	TRBJ2-4	TGTGCCAGTACCTCAGGGGGGTCTGCTCTAGCCAAAAACATTCAGTACTTC	CASTSGGSALAKNIQYF
TRBV5-5	.	few	TRBJ1-5	TGTGCCAGCAGCTTGGCGTGGTACGGGAATAGCAATCAGCCCCAGCATTTT	CASSLAWYGNSNQPQHF
TRBV27	.	.	TRBJ1-1	TGTGCCAGCAGTTTATCTCCTGACAGCCCTGGGGTAGCTTTCTTT	CASSLSPDSPGVAFF
TRBV5-1	.	.	TRBJ1-1	TGCGCCAGCAGTCTACAGGGGAACACTGAAGCTTTCTTT	CASSLQGNTEAFF
TRBV19	.	.	TRBJ1-2	TGTGCCAGTAGTATTAAACCAGATCCCTTATATGGCTACACCTTC	CASSIKPDPLYGYTF
TRBV5-4	TRBD1	.	TRBJ1-1	TGTGCCAGCAGCTTGCAGGGGGGCCTGGGCACTGAAGCTTTCTTT	CASSLQGGLGTEAFF
TRBV6-5	TRBD1	.	TRBJ1-1	TGTGCCAGCAGTTACAGGACAGGCTGGAGCACTGAAGCTTTCTTT	CASSYRTGWSTEAFF
TRBV6-5	.	.	TRBJ1-2	TGTGCCAGCAGCTTAACAGGGCAGGATGGCTACACCTTC	CASSLTGQDGYTF
TRBV2	.	.	TRBJ2-7	TGTGCCAGCAGTGAAGCGCGACAGAGAACTTACGAGCAGTACTTC	CASSEARQRTYEQYF
TRBV5-6	TRBD2	.	TRBJ2-7	TGTGCCAGCAGCACGGGACTAGCAGGATACGAGCAGTACTTC	CASSTGLAGYEQYF
TRBV5-5	TRBD1	few	TRBJ2-7	TGTGCCAGCAGCGGGGGACAGCGCACCTACGAGCAGTACTTC	CASSGGQRTYEQYF
TRBV12-3/TRBV12-4	.	.	TRBJ2-7	TGTGCCAGCAGCCCGAGCTCCTACGAGCAGTACTTC	CASSPSSYEQYF
TRBV5-1	.	.	TRBJ2-3	TGCGCCAGCAGCTTGCAGGGCCGAACCCTCACAGATACGCAGTATTTT	CASSLQGRTLTDTQYF
TRBV29-1	.	.	TRBJ1-3	TGCAGCGTTGGGTCTACTCCGGGAAACACCATATATTTT	CSVGSTPGNTIYF
TRBV4-2	.	.	TRBJ1-1	TGTGCCAGCAGCCAAGACCCAGGGGCGGCCACTGAAGCTTTCTTT	CASSQDPGAATEAFF
TRBV24-1	TRBD1	.	TRBJ1-2	TGTGCCACCAGTGATACCAGGACAGGTCCTAACTATGGCTACACCTTC	CATSDTRTGPNYGYTF
TRBV7-2	TRBD1	.	TRBJ1-1	TGTGCCAGCAGCTTAGCGACCCCAACAGGGGTCGCTTTCTTT	CASSLATPTGVAFF
TRBV28	.	.	TRBJ2-2	TGTGCCAGCAGTCTAGCCCAGTGGATCGGGAACACCGGGGAGCTGTTTTTT	CASSLAQWIGNTGELFF
TRBV6-2/TRBV6-3	TRBD1	few	TRBJ1-5	TGTGCCAGCAGCCCTTCCCTTGACAGGGGGCATAGTCAGCCCCAGCATTTT	CASSPSLDRGHSQPQHF
TRBV6-5	TRBD2	.	TRBJ2-7	TGTGCCAGCAGATGGACTAGCGGCTCCTACGAGCAGTACTTC	CASRWTSGSYEQYF
TRBV3-1/TRBV3-2	.	once	TRBJ1-6	TGTGCCAGCACCAGGGCTGGGTCACCCCTCCACTTT	CASTRAGSPLHF
TRBV24-1	TRBD1	.	TRBJ1-3	TGTGCCACCATGGACAGGGTCGGAAACACCATATATTTT	CATMDRVGNTIYF
TRBV7-2	TRBD1	few	TRBJ1-6	TGTGCCAGCAGGGACAGGGAACGGGGTGATAATTCACCCCTCCACTTT	CASRDRERGDNSPLHF
TRBV30	.	.	TRBJ1-5	TGTGCCTGGAGTGTACGAGGGGGTGGCAATCAGCCCCAGCATTTT	CAWSVRGGGNQPQHF
TRBV19	.	.	TRBJ1-1	TGTGCCAGTAGTACCCCCCGGGACACCCAAGGCGAAGCTTTCTTT	CASSTPRDTQGEAFF
TRBV5-1	TRBD2	few	TRBJ2-2	TGCGCCAGCAGCTCCCCTCTGGCGGGAGGCACCGGGGAGCTGTTTTTT	CASSSPLAGGTGELFF
TRBV3-1/TRBV3-2	.	.	TRBJ1-1	TGTGCCAGCAGCCAAGTCCGGGATGCTAGACGGAACACTGAAGCTTTCTTT	CASSQVRDARRNTEAFF
TRBV10-3	TRBD2	.	TRBJ2-3	TGTGCCGGCGGACTAGGTCCAGATACGCAGTATTTT	CAGGLGPDTQYF
TRBV28	.	.	TRBJ1-6	TGTGCCAGCAGTTTTCGGGGATCGAATTCACCCCTCCACTTT	CASSFRGSNSPLHF
TRBV19	TRBD2	.	TRBJ2-3	TGTGCCAGTAGGCCGGGGGGGACTAGCGGGAGGAGGGATACGCAGTATTTT	CASRPGGTSGRRDTQYF
TRBV10-1	.	.	TRBJ2-1	TGCGCCAGCGCCCTTTCTAGTGAGCAGTTCTTC	CASALSSEQFF
TRBV20-1	TRBD2	.	TRBJ2-1	TGCAGTGCTAGTTCCTTCTCTAGCGGGGGGAAGGATGAGCAGTTCTTC	CSASSFSSGGKDEQFF
TRBV5-6	.	.	TRBJ1-2	TGTGCCAGCAGCTTGTTCACAGGGAACCGTTACGGCTACACCTTC	CASSLFTGNRYGYTF
TRBV30	TRBD2	.	TRBJ2-7	TGTGCCTGCAAAGGACTAGCGGACTACGAGCAGTACTTC	CACKGLADYEQYF
TRBV6-6	TRBD1	.	TRBJ1-1	TGTGCCAGCAGTGGATCCTCCGGGACAGGGTACGGCACTGAAGCTTTCTTT	CASSGSSGTGYGTEAFF
TRBV11-2	TRBD1	.	TRBJ2-7	TGTGCCAGCAGCTGGGGACAGGGCTGGTACGAGCAGTACTTC	CASSWGQGWYEQYF
TRBV28	TRBD1	few	TRBJ1-5	TGTGCCAGCACGAACAGGGGGACGCGCGGGAACCAGCCCCAGCATTTT	CASTNRGTRGNQPQHF
TRBV7-9	.	.	TRBJ2-7	TGTGCCAGCAGCTCAATACTAGCCTACGAGCAGTACTTC	CASSSILAYEQYF
TRBV3-1/TRBV3-2	.	once	TRBJ1-5	TGTGCCAGCAGCATAGGACTGGCCCAGTATAGCAATCAGCCCCAGCATTTT	CASSIGLAQYSNQPQHF
TRBV27	.	.	TRBJ1-1	TGTGCCAGCAGTTCCGCGGGGGTGCGGTACACTGAAGCTTTCTTT	CASSSAGVRYTEAFF
TRBV2	TRBD2	.	TRBJ2-2	TGTGCCAGCAGTGAGAGTGGGGGAGGGACCGGGGAGCTGTTTTTT	CASSESGGGTGELFF
TRBV6-5	TRBD1	.	TRBJ2-7	TGTGCCAGCAGGACAGGGGGCGCCGATCGAGAGCAGTACTTC	CASRTGGADREQYF
TRBV24-1	.	.	TRBJ2-7	TGTGCCACCAGTGATCTGACCACACGCACCTCTGGGAGAGTGTGCTACGAGCAGTACTTC	CATSDLTTRTSGRVCYEQYF
TRBV19	TRBD1	.	TRBJ1-2	TGTGCCAGTAGTATAGCCCAGGGGGCGAACTATGGCTACACCTTC	CASSIAQGANYGYTF
TRBV9	TRBD1	.	TRBJ2-1	TGTGCCAGCAGCGCACAGGGGAAAGTTGGCCTTAAGGTCGATGAGCAGTTCTTC	CASSAQGKVGLKVDEQFF
TRBV14	.	.	TRBJ2-7	TGTGCCAGCAGCCCGACCCCGGCAGGCGAGCAGTACTTC	CASSPTPAGEQYF
TRBV30	.	.	TRBJ1-2	TGTGCCTGGGTTGGAGCTTACTATGGCTACACCTTC	CAWVGAYYGYTF
TRBV28	.	.	TRBJ1-5	TGTGCCAGCAGTTCGGGGGAGCCCCAGCATTTT	CASSSGEPQHF
TRBV27	.	.	TRBJ1-5	TGTGCCAGCAGCAAGATTGCCGCACCCTCGGGGCAGCCCCAGCATTTT	CASSKIAAPSGQPQHF
TRBV7-2	TRBD1	.	TRBJ1-2	TGTGCCAGCAGCACCTGGGGACAGGGGGCGCGGGGCTACACCTTC	CASSTWGQGARGYTF
TRBV29-1	.	.	TRBJ1-3	TGCAGCGTGCGTACAGGTTCTGGAAACACCATATATTTT	CSVRTGSGNTIYF
TRBV7-9	TRBD1	.	TRBJ2-7	TGTGCCAGCAGCCGGACAGGGGCCGAGCAGTACTTC	CASSRTGAEQYF
TRBV5-6	.	.	TRBJ2-7	TGTGCCAGCAGCCGTACTGACGAGCAGTACTTC	CASSRTDEQYF
TRBV7-3	TRBD1	.	TRBJ1-3	TGTGCCAGCAGCCGAGAAGGACAGGGTGACAACACCATATATTTT	CASSREGQGDNTIYF
TRBV6-1	.	.	TRBJ1-6	TGTGCCAGCAGTACGGAGGGAAGGGTTTCACCCCTCCACTTT	CASSTEGRVSPLHF
TRBV30	TRBD2	.	TRBJ2-3	TGTGCCTGGAGACTAGCGGGACTAGGCGTGGGGGATACGCAGTATTTT	CAWRLAGLGVGDTQYF